This TCR beta chain was recovered during a study of neurological immune-mediated disorders. In the study overall: Secondary progressive cases numbered 3 among the 35 or so multiple sclerosis patients, while the other 31 were relapsing-remitting.

Over 180 million TCR-beta sequences from 15-18 subjects came from every sequencing run. TCRdb processed the 5' RACE reads anew with MiXCR; each CDR3 protein has one entry. The sample shows roughly 62,000 distinct CDR3 sequences, around 5.2% of them seen only once. Study-level results: Expanded clones shared no identical CDR3 amino acid sequences across subjects, which suggested private TCR-beta repertoires in all groups.

This clonotype was recorded at least ten times. Its antigen is undetermined. Trimming stripped 3 bases from V and 4 bases from J, with 11 bases between. This CDR3 contains 13 residues. Germline V gene lookup returns CDR1 SGHRS and CDR2 YFSETQ. This clonotype originated in a woman in her 50s with multiple sclerosis. Sequences were obtained from PBMCs. The chain links TRBV5-1 to TRBJ2-7; no definite D call. CDR3 sequence: CASSYRSQYEQYF. CDR3 DNA sequence: TGCGCCAGCAGCTACCGGAGCCAGTACGAGCAGTACTTC.